This TCR beta chain comes out of a study of radiation and T cells in renal cell carcinoma. Overall study: Nephrectomy followed 15 Gy stereotactic body radiation by 4 weeks. General study results and limits: In blood, top tumor clones expanded by 2 weeks, shrinking by 4.

In the case of this clone: Antigen unknown.

Method: immunoSEQ multiplex PCR; TCRdb's copy keeps in-frame clones and lacks some. The sample carries 120,000 to 150,000 clones, around four fifths recorded once. The time point is: baseline pretreatment blood. Treatment meaning: 15 Gy SBRT to primary tumor, nephrectomy 4 weeks later. Radiation-treated patients gave blood at baseline, week 2 and week 4. Clear cell pathology was present in this patient's renal cell carcinoma. The starting material was blood, obtained from a patient whose treatment included radiotherapy and nephrectomy. This TCR derives from a woman aged 50 to 60 with renal cell carcinoma.

CDR3 sequence: CASSQGWGLNEKLFF. The CDR3 DNA is TGCGCCAGCAGCCAAGGGTGGGGGCTTAATGAAAAACTGTTTTTT. This chain links TRBV4-1 with TRBJ1-4, with D perhaps TRBD1 (6 bases). This CDR3 comprises 15 residues. Trimming took off 1 base at V and 4 bases at J, with 10 bases between the two ends. Germline CDR1 reads MGHRA; CDR2 reads YSYEKL.